This section outlines one T cell receptor (beta chain) sequence together with its context. The antigen is unknown. The sample comes from a study of T cells expressing NK-cell markers. Whole-study results and caveats: CD8+ T cells in six donors included dominant NKG2C+ clonotypes at roughly 1.0-7.5%. These clonotypes, the leaders elsewhere, also led the CD3+CD56-NKG2C+ fraction in a handful of donors.

This CDR3 is built from 16 residues. Looked up from germline, CDR1 is MNHEY and CDR2 is SVGAGI. For TCR beta, cDNA was produced by 5'RACE template switching with UMIs. TCRdb re-called the 5' RACE reads and shows each CDR3 protein once, DNA omitted. Its clone listing holds 500,000 or so distinct CDR3 sequences. The V gene is TRBV6-5, the J gene TRBJ2-3. The sequence was obtained from a man aged 18 to 35 in good health. The sequenced material came from blood T cells: a sorted CD56 or NKG2C T cell subset, CD4+ or CD8+ T cells, or bulk PBMC T cells (not recorded which). CDR3: CASSYRGRYSTDTQYF.